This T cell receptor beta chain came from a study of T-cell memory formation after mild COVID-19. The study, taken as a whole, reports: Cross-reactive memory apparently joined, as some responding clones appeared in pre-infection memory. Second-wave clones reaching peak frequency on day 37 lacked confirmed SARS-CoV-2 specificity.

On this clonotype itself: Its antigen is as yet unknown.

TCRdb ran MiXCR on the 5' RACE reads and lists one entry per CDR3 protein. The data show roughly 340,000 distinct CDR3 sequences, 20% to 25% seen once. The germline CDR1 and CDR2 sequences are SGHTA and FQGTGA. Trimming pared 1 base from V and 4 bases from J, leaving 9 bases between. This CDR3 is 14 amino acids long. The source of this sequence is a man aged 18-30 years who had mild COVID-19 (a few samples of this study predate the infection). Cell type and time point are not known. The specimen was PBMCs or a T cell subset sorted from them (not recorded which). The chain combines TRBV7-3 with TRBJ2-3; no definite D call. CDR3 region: CASSLKTIPDTQYF. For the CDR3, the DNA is TGTGCCAGCAGCTTAAAGACCATCCCAGATACGCAGTATTTT.